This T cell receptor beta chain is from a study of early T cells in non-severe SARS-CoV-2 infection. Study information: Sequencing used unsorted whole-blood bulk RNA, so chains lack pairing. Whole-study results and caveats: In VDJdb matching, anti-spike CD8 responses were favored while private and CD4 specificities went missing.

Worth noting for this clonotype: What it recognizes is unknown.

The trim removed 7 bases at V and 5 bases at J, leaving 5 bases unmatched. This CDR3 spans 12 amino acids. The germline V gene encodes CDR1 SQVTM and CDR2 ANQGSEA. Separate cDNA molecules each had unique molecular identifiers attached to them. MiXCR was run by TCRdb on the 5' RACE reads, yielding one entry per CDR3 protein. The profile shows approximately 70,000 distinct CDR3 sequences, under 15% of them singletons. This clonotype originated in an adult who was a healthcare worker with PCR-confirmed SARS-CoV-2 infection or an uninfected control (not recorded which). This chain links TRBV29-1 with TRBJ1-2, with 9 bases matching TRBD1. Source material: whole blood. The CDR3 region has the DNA TGCAGCGCGACAGGGGGTGGGTATGGCTACACCTTC. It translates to CSATGGGYGYTF.